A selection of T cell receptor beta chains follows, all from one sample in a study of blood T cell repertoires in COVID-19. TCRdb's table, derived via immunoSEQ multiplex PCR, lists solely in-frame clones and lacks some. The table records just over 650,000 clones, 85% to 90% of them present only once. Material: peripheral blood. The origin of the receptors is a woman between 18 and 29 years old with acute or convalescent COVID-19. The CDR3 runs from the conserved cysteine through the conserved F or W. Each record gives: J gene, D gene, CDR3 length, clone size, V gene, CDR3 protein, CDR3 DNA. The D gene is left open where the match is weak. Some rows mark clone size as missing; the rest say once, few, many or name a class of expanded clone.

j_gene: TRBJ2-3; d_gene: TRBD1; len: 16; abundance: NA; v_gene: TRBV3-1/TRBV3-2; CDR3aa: CASSLYGTGVADTQYF; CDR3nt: TGTGCCAGCAGCCTTTACGGGACAGGGGTCGCAGATACGCAGTATTTT
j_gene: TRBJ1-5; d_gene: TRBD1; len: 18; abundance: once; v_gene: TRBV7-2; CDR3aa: CASSLGTGGGFGNQPQHF; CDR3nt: TGTGCCAGCAGCCTAGGGACAGGCGGAGGTTTCGGCAATCAGCCCCAGCATTTT
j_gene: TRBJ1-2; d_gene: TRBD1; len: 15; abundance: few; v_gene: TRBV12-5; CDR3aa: CASGDTGGYNYGYTF; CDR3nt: TGTGCTAGTGGCGACACAGGGGGCTATAACTATGGCTACACCTTC
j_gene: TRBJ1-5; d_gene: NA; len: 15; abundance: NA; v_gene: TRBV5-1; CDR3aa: CASSLEGVSNQPQHF; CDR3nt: TGCGCCAGCAGCTTGGAAGGGGTTAGCAATCAGCCCCAGCATTTT
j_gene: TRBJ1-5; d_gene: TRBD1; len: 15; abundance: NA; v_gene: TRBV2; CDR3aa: CASTSGTGSNQPQHF; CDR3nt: TGTGCCAGCACGTCCGGGACAGGGAGCAATCAGCCCCAGCATTTT
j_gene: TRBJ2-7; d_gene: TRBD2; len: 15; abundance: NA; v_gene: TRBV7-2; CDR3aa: CASRRGLAGEYEQYF; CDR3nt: TGTGCCAGCAGACGAGGACTAGCGGGAGAGTACGAGCAGTACTTC
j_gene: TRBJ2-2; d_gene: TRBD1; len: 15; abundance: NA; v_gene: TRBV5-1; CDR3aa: CASSLGQGATGELFF; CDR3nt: TGCGCCAGCAGCTTGGGACAGGGGGCCACCGGGGAGCTGTTTTTT
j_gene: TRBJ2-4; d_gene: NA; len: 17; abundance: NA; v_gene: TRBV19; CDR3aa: CASSIRWGQLAKNIQYF; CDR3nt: TGTGCCAGTAGTATACGTTGGGGCCAACTAGCCAAAAACATTCAGTACTTC
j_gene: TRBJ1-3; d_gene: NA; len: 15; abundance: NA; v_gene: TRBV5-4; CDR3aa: CASSLQGFGGNTIYF; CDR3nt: TGTGCCAGCAGCTTACAGGGTTTCGGTGGAAACACCATATATTTT
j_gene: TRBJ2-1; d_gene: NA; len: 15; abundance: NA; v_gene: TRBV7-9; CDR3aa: CASSPQGNTYNEQFF; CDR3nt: TGTGCCAGCAGCCCTCAGGGGAACACCTACAATGAGCAGTTCTTC
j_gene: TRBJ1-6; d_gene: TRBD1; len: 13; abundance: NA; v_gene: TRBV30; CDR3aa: CAWSKFQGDPLHF; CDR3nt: TGTGCCTGGAGCAAATTCCAGGGGGACCCCCTCCACTTT
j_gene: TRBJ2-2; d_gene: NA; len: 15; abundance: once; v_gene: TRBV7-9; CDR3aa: CASSLVRDSVGELFF; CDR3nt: TGTGCCAGCAGCTTAGTGAGGGACTCCGTCGGGGAGCTGTTTTTT
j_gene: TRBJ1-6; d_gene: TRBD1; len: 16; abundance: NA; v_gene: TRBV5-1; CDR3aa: CASSIQGEGLVSPLHF; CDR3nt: TGCGCCAGCAGCATACAGGGGGAGGGATTAGTTTCACCCCTCCACTTT
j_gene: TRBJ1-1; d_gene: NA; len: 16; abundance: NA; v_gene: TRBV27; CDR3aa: CASSPYGADRNTEAFF; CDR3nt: TGTGCCAGCAGTCCCTATGGTGCGGACAGGAACACTGAAGCTTTCTTT
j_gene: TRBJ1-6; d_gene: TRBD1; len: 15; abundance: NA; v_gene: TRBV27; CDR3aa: CASSSDRVVNSPLHF; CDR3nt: TGTGCCAGCAGTTCCGACAGGGTAGTAAATTCACCCCTCCACTTT
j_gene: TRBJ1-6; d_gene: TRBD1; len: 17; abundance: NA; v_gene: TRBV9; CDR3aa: CASSSSATGGRNSPLHF; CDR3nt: TGTGCCAGCAGCTCCAGCGCGACAGGGGGAAGAAATTCACCCCTCCACTTT
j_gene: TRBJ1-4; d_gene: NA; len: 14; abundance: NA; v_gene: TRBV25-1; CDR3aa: CASSLPGSNEKLFF; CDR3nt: TGTGCCAGCAGTCTACCGGGATCTAATGAAAAACTGTTTTTT
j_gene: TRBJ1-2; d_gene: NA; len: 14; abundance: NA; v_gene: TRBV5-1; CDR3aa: CASSLNPEAKGYTF; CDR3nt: TGCGCCAGCAGCTTAAATCCTGAGGCCAAGGGCTACACCTTC